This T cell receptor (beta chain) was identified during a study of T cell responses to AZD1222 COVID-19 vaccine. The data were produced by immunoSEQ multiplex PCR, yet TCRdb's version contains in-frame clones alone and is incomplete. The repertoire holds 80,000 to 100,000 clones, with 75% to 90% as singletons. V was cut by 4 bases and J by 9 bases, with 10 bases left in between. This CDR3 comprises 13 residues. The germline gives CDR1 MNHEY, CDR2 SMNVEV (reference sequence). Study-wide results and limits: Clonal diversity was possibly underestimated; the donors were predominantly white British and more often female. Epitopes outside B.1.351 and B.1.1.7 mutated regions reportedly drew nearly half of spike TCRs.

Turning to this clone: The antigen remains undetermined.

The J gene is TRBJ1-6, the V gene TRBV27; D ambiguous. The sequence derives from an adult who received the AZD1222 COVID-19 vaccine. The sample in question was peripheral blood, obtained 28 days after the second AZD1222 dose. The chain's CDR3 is CASSSWESSPLHF. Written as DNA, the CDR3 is TGTGCCAGCAGTTCCTGGGAAAGTTCACCCCTCCACTTT.